This T cell receptor beta chain originates from a study of CD8 T cells in ankylosing spondylitis. Study-wide findings and caveats: It was reported that disease-linked clones were significantly enriched in matched ankylosing spondylitis synovial fluid. Disease-linked clones bore a CD8+ phenotype and were relatively rare in peripheral blood. Characteristic, it appeared, of ankylosing spondylitis blood was a TCR beta motif of fewer than 10 highly homologous variants.

The V and J ends lost 6 bases and 9 bases respectively, with 18 bases between them. In germline, CDR1 is MDHEN, CDR2 SYDVKM. This CDR3 is built from 13 residues. Quantitative 5'-RACE was performed with molecular barcodes, and it yielded the TCR beta libraries. MiXCR was run by TCRdb on the 5' RACE reads, yielding one entry per CDR3 protein. The sample yields more than 30,000 distinct CDR3 sequences, about 10% seen once. This clonotype turned up a few times. Its cognate antigen is unknown. Sequenced input: synovial fluid, either unsorted or a sorted T cell fraction (not recorded which). This rearrangement joins TRBV28 to TRBJ2-7; D tentatively fits TRBD1 or TRBD2 (5 bases each). This clonotype was sampled from a male donor with ankylosing spondylitis. In DNA form, the CDR3 reads TGTGCCAGCAGCCGGGACCCTCCAGCCGGGCAGTACTTC. Translation: CASSRDPPAGQYF.